In its sample, the clone carrying this T cell receptor beta chain was seen once. The data derive from a study of blood T cell repertoires in COVID-19. Study summary: Specimens from acute and convalescent COVID-19 originated in the United States, Italy and Spain. Nucleic acid was either cDNA or gDNA, and it came from T cells, B-cell-depleted T cells, or PBMCs.

The CDR3 consists of 14 residues. V gave up 5 bases and J gave up 6 bases, with 15 bases separating them. The V gene's germline CDR1 is SGHTS and CDR2 YDEGEE. Study processing details: Estimated nucleated cell counts came from reference gene primer amplification. Here immunoSEQ multiplex PCR was the method, and the copy in TCRdb shows in-frame clones only, minus some. The DNA gave D and trimming, while V, J and clone size come from that table. This sample has about 26,000 clones, with over 85% found just once. The gene calls are TRBV5-8 and TRBJ1-5; D call uncertain. Sequenced: peripheral blood. The TCR originated in a human donor in a cohort sampled during active COVID-19. The CDR3 reads CASSLDPFPQPQHF. CDR3 in DNA: TGTGCCAGCAGTCTAGACCCGTTTCCTCAGCCCCAGCATTTT.